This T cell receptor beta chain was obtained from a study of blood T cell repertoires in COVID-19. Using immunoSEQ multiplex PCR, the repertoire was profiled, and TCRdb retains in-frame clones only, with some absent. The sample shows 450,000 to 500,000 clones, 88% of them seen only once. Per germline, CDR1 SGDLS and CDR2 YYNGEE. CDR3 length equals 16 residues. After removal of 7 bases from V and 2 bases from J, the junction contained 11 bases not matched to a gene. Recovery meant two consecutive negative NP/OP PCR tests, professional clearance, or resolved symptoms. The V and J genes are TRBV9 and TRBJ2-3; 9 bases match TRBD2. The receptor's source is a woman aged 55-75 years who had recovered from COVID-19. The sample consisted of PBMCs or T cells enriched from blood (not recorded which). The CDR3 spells CASGALSGGITDTQYF. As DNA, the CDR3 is TGTGCCAGCGGGGCCCTTAGCGGGGGAATCACAGATACGCAGTATTTT. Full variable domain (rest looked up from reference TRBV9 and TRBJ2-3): DSGVTQTPKHLITATGQRVTLRCSPRSGDLSVYWYQQSLDQGLQFLIQYYNGEERAKGNILERFSAQQFPDLHSELNLSSLELGDSALYFCASGALSGGITDTQYFGPGTRLTVL.